This T cell receptor beta chain was profiled in a study of cytomegalovirus exposure and HLA in healthy donors. Points on this clone: Its antigen is not identified.

The PCR used 60 Vbeta and 13 Jbeta primers. The table came from immunoSEQ multiplex PCR; TCRdb's copy has only in-frame clones and leaves some out. Of more than 70,000 clones in the sample, roughly 73% were seen once. Whole-study findings and limits: Clonal expansion was found to be greater in HLA-associated TCR beta chains than in equally common others in a later analysis.

V dropped 0 bases and J dropped 5 bases, with 7 bases sitting between them. CDR3 length: 13 amino acids. Germline V CDR1 and CDR2: SGDLS, YYNGEE. The origin of this receptor is a boy younger than 18 in good health and CMV-seronegative. V gene TRBV9 combines with J gene TRBJ2-3; weak D call: TRBD2 (5 bases). The material sequenced was PBMCs. The CDR3 protein is CASSVDEGDTQYF. The CDR3 nucleotides are TGTGCCAGCAGCGTAGATGAGGGAGATACGCAGTATTTT.